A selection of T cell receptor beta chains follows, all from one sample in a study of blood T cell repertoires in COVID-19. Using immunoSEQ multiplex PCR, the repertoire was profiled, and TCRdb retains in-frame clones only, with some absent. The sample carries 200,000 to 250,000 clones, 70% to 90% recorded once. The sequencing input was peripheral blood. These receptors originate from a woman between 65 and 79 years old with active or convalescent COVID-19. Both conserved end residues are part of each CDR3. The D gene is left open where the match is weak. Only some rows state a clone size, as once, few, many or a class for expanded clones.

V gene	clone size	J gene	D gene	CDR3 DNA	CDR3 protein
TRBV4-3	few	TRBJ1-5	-	TGCGCCAGCAGCCATGTCCCGAATCAGCCCCAGCATTTT	CASSHVPNQPQHF
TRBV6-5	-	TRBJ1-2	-	TGTGCCAGCAGTCGTCTCAGGGGCGGGCATGGCTACACCTTC	CASSRLRGGHGYTF
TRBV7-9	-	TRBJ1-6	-	TGTGCCAGCAGCTTTCAGTTTCCACCGGGTACCCTCCACTTT	CASSFQFPPGTLHF
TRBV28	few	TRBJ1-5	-	TGTGCCAGCAGCAGGGTACAGCAGCCCCAGCATTTT	CASSRVQQPQHF
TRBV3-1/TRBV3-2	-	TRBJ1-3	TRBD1	TGTGCCAGCAGCCAAGACCGGGACAGGGACTCTGGAAACACCATATATTTT	CASSQDRDRDSGNTIYF
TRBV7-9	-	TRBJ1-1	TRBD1	TGTGCCAGCAGCCCTGGGACAGGGATGAACACTGAAGCTTTCTTT	CASSPGTGMNTEAFF
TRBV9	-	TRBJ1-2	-	TGTGCCAGCAGCGTAGAGGGAGGGGGCTACACCTTC	CASSVEGGGYTF
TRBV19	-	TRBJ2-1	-	TGTGCCAGTAGTATCGGGTTCTACAATGAGCAGTTCTTC	CASSIGFYNEQFF
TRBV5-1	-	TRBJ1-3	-	TGCGCCAGCAGCTCAGGGACTGCGGTCGGAAACACCATATATTTT	CASSSGTAVGNTIYF
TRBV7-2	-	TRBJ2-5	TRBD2	TGTGCCAGCAGCAATCCCGGGGGGGCCGTGGAGACCCAGTACTTC	CASSNPGGAVETQYF
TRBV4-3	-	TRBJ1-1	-	TGCGCCAGCAGCCAAGAACAGGGAATGGGGAACACTGAAGCTTTCTTT	CASSQEQGMGNTEAFF
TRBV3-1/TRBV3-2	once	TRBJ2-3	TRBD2	TGTGCCAGCAGCCATCCCCCTAGCGGCTACTCATATACGCAGTATTTT	CASSHPPSGYSYTQYF
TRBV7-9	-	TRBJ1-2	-	TGTGCCAGCAGCCAAGGCCCAACAGTCTATGGCTACACCTTC	CASSQGPTVYGYTF
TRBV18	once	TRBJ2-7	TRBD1	TGTGCCAGCTCAAGGGTAGGGGGCGACTACGAGCAGTACTTC	CASSRVGGDYEQYF
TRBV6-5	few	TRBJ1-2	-	TGTGCCAGCACCAAAATGCGGACAGACTATGGCTACACCTTC	CASTKMRTDYGYTF
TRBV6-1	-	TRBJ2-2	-	TGTGCCAGCAGTGACCTACAGGTCGCCGGGGAGCTGTTTTTT	CASSDLQVAGELFF
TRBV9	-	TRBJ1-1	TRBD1	TGTGCCAGCAGCGTAGGTCCCGCCACCGGGACAGGCGTTCGGGGAGCTTTCTTT	CASSVGPATGTGVRGAFF
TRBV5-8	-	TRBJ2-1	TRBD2	TGTGCCAGCAGAACCGGGACTAGCGGATACAATGAGCAGTTCTTC	CASRTGTSGYNEQFF
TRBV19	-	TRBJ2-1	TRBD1	TGTGCCAGTAGTCGAGGGACAGGGGAGGGTGAGCAGTTCTTC	CASSRGTGEGEQFF
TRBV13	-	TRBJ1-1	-	TGTGCCAGCAGCTTAGAGGTGCAGGGGCGCGACACTGAAGCTTTCTTT	CASSLEVQGRDTEAFF
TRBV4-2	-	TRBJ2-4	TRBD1	TGTGCCAGCAGCCAAGTACCGGGACAGACCCAAAACATTCAGTACTTC	CASSQVPGQTQNIQYF
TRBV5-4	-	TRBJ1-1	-	TGTGCCAGCAGCCCAGGTCCGGGGTCAAACACTGAAGCTTTCTTT	CASSPGPGSNTEAFF
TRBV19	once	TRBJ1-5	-	TGTGCCAGTAGTACCTTTGGGGGGGCGCGACAGCCCCAGCATTTT	CASSTFGGARQPQHF
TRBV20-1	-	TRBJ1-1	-	TGCAGTGCTAGTACTCGCCAGGGGAGTTTGAACACTGAAGCTTTCTTT	CSASTRQGSLNTEAFF
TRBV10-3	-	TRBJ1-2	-	TGTGCCATCAGTGGAGGCGGCGGCTACACCTTC	CAISGGGGYTF
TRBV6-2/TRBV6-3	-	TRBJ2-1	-	TGTGCCAGCAGTACAGACGCCAATGAGCAGTTCTTC	CASSTDANEQFF
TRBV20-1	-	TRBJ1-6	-	TGCAGTGCTAGTAACTTAGGAGGGGCTGGAAATTCACCCCTCCACTTT	CSASNLGGAGNSPLHF
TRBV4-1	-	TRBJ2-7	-	TGCGCCAGCAGCCAAGCTCTGGAACAGGGCGCCTACGAGCAGTACTTC	CASSQALEQGAYEQYF
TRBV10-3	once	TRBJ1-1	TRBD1	TGTGCCATCAGTGGAGCGGGGGCAGGGGGCACTGAAGCTTTCTTT	CAISGAGAGGTEAFF
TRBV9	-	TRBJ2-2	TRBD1	TGTGCCAGCAGCGTAACGGACAGGGGGAGAAAGGGGGAGCTGTTTTTT	CASSVTDRGRKGELFF
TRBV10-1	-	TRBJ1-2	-	TGCGCCAGCAGCGGGGGGATGACAGAGCCTATCCCCTATGGCTACACCTTC	CASSGGMTEPIPYGYTF
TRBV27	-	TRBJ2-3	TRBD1	TGTGCCAGCAGTTTTGGAGGTGGGGACAGACGCACAGATACGCAGTATTTT	CASSFGGGDRRTDTQYF
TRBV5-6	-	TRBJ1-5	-	TGTGCCAGCAGCCGCGGGGTGGGGCCCCAGCATTTT	CASSRGVGPQHF
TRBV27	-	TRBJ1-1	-	TGTGCCAGCAGGACCCGGGCCAGGGTCACTGAAGCTTTCTTT	CASRTRARVTEAFF
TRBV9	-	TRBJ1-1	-	TGTGCCAGCAGCGTAGATGGGGGCCCCTCGAACACTGAAGCTTTCTTT	CASSVDGGPSNTEAFF
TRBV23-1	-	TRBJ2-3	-	TGCGCCAGCCGATCCGGATGTGACATAAGCCCCACAGATACGCAGTATTTT	CASRSGCDISPTDTQYF
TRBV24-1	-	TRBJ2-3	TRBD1	TGTGCCACCAGTGATGGGGGACAGGGGACAGATACGCAGTATTTT	CATSDGGQGTDTQYF
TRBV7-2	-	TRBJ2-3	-	TGTGCCAGCAGCTTAAGACCCTTCCGGGGAGATACGCAGTATTTT	CASSLRPFRGDTQYF
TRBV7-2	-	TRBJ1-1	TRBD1	TGTGCCAGCAGCCCCCAGGGGGAGATGGCTTTCTTT	CASSPQGEMAFF
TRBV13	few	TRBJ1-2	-	TGTGCCAGCAGCCTGATGGACAAAAGATATGGCTACACCTTC	CASSLMDKRYGYTF
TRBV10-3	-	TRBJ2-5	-	TGTGCCATCGCTACAGGGCTCCCACCGACGGAGACCCAGTACTTC	CAIATGLPPTETQYF
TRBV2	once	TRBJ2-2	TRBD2	TGTGCCAGCGTAAGAGGGGAGGGCACCGGGGAGCTGTTTTTT	CASVRGEGTGELFF
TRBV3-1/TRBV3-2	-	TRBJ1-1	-	TGTGCCAGCAGACACAGACAGACTGAAGCTTTCTTT	CASRHRQTEAFF
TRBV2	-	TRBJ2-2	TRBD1	TGTGCCAACCGGGACAGGGGACGGACCGGGGAGCTGTTTTTT	CANRDRGRTGELFF
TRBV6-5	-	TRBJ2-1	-	TGTGCCAGCAGACCGAGTTACAATGAGCAGTTCTTC	CASRPSYNEQFF
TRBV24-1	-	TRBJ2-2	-	TGTGCCACCAGTGATTTAGGCAGACACAACACCGGGGAGCTGTTTTTT	CATSDLGRHNTGELFF
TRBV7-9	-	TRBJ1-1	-	TGTGCCAGCAGCCACCGGACCCCCGCAGGCGGGTCTGAAGCTTTCTTT	CASSHRTPAGGSEAFF
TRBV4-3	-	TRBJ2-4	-	TGCGCCAGCAGCCAAGAGGCAAGAGGCCTTCAGTACTTC	CASSQEARGLQYF
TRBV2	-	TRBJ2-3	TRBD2	TGTGCCAGCAGTGGGCCCAGCGGGGGGGCCTCTCAGCAGTATTTT	CASSGPSGGASQQYF
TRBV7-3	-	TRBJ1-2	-	TGTGCCAGCAGCTTCCCGGGGTATGGCTACACCTTC	CASSFPGYGYTF
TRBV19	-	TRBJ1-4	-	TGTGCCAGTAGTATTACAGGGAGCGGAAAACTGTTTTTT	CASSITGSGKLFF
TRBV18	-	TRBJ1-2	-	TGTGCCAGCGTTCGAGACAGGAGCAATAACTATGGCTACACCTTC	CASVRDRSNNYGYTF